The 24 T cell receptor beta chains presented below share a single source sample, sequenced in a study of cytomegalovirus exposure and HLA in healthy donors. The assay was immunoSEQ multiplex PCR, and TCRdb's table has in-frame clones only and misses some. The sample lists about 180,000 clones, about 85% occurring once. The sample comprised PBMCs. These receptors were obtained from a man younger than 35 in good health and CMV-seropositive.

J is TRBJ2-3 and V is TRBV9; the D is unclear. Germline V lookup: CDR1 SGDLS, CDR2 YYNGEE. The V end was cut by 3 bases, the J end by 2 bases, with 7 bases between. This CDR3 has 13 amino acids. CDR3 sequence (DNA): TGTGCCAGCAGCGCCTACGACACAGATACGCAGTATTTT. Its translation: CASSAYDTDTQYF.

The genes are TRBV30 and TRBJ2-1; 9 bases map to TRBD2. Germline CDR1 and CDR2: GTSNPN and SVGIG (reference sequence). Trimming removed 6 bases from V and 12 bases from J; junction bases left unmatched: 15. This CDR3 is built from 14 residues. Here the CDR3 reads CACAAGGPRLVQFF. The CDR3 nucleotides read TGTGCCTGCGCGGCGGGAGGGCCGAGGTTGGTGCAGTTCTTC.

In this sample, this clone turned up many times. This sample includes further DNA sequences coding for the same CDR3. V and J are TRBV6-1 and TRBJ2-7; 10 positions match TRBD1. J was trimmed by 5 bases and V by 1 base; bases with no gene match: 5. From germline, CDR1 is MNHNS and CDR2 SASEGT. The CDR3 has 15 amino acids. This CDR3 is CASSEVGTGAHEQYF. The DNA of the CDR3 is TGTGCCAGCAGTGAAGTAGGGACAGGGGCCCACGAGCAGTACTTC.

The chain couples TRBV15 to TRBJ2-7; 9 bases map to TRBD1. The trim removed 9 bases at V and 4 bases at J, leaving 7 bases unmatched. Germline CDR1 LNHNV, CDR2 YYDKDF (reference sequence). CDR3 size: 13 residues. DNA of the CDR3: TGTGCCACTTCCTCCGGGACAGGGTACGAGCAGTACTTC. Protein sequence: CATSSGTGYEQYF.

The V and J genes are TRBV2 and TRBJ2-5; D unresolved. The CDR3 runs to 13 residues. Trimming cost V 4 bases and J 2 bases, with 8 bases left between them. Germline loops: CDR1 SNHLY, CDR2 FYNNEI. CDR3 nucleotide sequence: TGTGCCAGCAGTGGGGTGGAGCAAGAGACCCAGTACTTC. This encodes CASSGVEQETQYF. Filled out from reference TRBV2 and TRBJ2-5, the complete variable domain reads EPEVTQTPSHQVTQMGQEVILRCVPISNHLYFYWYRQILGQKVEFLVSFYNNEISEKSEIFDDQFSVERPDGSNFTLKIRSTKLEDSAMYFCASSGVEQETQYFGPGTRLLVL.

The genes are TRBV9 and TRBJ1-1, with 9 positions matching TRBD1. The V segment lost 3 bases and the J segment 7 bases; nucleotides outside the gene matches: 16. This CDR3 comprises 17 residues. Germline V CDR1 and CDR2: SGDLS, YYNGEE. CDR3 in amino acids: CASSASTGGPSWGEAFF. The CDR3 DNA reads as TGTGCCAGCAGCGCCTCGACAGGGGGGCCCTCCTGGGGTGAAGCTTTCTTT.

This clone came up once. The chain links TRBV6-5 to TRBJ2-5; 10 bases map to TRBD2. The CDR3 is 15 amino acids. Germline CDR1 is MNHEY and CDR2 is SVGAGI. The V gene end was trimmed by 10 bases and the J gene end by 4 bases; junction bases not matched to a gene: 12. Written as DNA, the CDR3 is TGTGCCACACTGTCCAGCGGGAGGGCGCCAGAGACCCAGTACTTC. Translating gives CATLSSGRAPETQYF.

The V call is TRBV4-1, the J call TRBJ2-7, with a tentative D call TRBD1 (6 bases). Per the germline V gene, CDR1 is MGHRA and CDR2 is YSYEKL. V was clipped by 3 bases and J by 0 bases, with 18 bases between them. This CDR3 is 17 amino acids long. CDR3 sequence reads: CASSHWGQGSYSYEQYF. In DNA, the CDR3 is TGCGCCAGCAGCCATTGGGGTCAGGGGTCGTACTCCTACGAGCAGTACTTC.

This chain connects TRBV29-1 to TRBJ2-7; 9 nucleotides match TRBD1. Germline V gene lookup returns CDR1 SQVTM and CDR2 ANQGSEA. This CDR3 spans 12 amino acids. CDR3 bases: TGCAGTGAGGGACAGGGCTCCTACGAGCAGTACTTC. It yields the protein CSEGQGSYEQYF.

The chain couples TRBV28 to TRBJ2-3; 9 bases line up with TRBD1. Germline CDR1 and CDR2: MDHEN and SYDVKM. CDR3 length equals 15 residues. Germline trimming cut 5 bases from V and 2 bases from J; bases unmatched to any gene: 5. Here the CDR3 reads CASSVGQGPTDTQYF. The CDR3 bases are TGTGCCAGCAGTGTGGGACAGGGCCCCACAGATACGCAGTATTTT.

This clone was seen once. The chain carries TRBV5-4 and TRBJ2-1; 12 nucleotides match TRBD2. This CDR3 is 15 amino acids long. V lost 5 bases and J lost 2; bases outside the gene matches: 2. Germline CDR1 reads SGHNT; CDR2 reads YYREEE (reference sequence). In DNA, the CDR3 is TGTGCCAGCAGACCTAGCGGGGGGGCCTACAATGAGCAGTTCTTC. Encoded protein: CASRPSGGAYNEQFF. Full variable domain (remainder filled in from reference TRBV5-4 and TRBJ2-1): ETGVTQSPTHLIKTRGQQVTLRCSSQSGHNTVSWYQQALGQGPQFIFQYYREEENGRGNFPPRFSGLQFPNYSSELNVNALELDDSALYLCASRPSGGAYNEQFFGPGTRLTVL.

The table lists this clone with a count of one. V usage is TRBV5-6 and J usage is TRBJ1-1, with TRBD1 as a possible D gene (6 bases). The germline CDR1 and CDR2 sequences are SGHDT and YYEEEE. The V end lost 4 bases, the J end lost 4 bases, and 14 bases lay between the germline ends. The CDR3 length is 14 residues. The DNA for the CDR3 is TGTGCCAGCAGCCCACAGGGTGGTCGCACTGAAGCTTTCTTT. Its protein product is CASSPQGGRTEAFF.

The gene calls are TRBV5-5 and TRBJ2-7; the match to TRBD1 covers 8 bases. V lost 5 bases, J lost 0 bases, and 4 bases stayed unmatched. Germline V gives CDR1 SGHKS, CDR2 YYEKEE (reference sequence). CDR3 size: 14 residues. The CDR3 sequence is CASSRTGLSYEQYF. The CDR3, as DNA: TGTGCCAGCAGTCGGACAGGGCTCTCCTACGAGCAGTACTTC.

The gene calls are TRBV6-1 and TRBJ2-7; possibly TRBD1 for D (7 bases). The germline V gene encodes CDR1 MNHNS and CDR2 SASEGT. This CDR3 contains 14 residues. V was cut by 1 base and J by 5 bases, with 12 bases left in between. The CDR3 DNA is TGTGCCAGCAGTGAAGGTATCAGGGGGGACGAGCAGTACTTC. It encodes CASSEGIRGDEQYF.

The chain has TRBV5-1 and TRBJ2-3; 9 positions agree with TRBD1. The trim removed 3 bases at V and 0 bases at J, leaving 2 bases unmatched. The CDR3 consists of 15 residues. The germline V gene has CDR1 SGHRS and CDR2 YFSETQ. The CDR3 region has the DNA TGCGCCAGCAGCTGGACAGGGGCTAGCACAGATACGCAGTATTTT. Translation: CASSWTGASTDTQYF.

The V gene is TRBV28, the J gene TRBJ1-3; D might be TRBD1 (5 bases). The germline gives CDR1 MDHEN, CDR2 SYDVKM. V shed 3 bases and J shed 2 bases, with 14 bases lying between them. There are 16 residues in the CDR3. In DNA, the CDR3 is TGTGCCAGCAGTTTCTCCAGCGGGGGGGCTGGAAACACCATATATTTT. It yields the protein CASSFSSGGAGNTIYF.

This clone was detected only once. Here the CDR3 reads CASSQVDSGGPPDSYEQYF. The CDR3 DNA is TGTGCCAGCAGCCAAGTGGATAGCGGGGGTCCACCTGACTCCTACGAGCAGTACTTC. This chain links TRBV4-2 with TRBJ2-7, with 9 bases identical to TRBD2. Trimming at V came to 1 base and at J to 0 bases, leaving 13 bases not matched to a gene. Germline lookup yields CDR1 LGHNA and CDR2 YNFKEQ. The CDR3 loop spans 19 amino acids.

The CDR3 is CASSWARTDTQYF. The CDR3 bases are TGCGCCAGCAGCTGGGCACGCACAGATACGCAGTATTTT. This chain connects TRBV5-1 to TRBJ2-3; D is uncertain. Looked up from germline, CDR1 is SGHRS and CDR2 is YFSETQ. Trimming removed 3 bases at V and 1 base at J, with 6 bases between. The CDR3 totals 13 residues.

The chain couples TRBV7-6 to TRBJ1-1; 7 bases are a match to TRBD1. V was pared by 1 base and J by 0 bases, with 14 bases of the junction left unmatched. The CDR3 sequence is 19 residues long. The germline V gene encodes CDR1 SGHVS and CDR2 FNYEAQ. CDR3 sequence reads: CASSLGDTWTGPMNTEAFF. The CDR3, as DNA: TGTGCCAGCAGCTTAGGAGATACTTGGACAGGCCCCATGAACACTGAAGCTTTCTTT.

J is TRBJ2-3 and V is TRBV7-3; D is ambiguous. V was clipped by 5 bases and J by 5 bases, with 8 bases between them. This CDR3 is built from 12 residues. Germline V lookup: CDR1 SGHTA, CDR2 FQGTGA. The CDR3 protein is CASSGPEDTQYF. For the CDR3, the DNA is TGTGCCAGCAGCGGCCCAGAAGATACGCAGTATTTT.

The CDR3 sequence: CSVEDHGQEKDTQYF. Written as DNA, the CDR3 is TGCAGCGTTGAAGATCACGGACAGGAGAAAGATACGCAGTATTTT. The chain joins TRBV29-1 to TRBJ2-3; the match to TRBD1 covers 7 bases. CDR1 is SQVTM, CDR2 ANQGSEA, per germline. V lost 0 bases and J lost 5; bases outside the gene matches: 8. This CDR3 has 15 amino acids.

The CDR3 protein is CASKKAAPGNTIYF. In nucleotides, the CDR3 is TGTGCCAGCAAAAAAGCGGCCCCTGGAAACACCATATATTTT. The chain links TRBV6-5 to TRBJ1-3; D not certain. Trimming removed 7 bases from V and 2 bases from J, with 12 bases in between. The CDR3 runs 14 residues. CDR1 is MNHEY, CDR2 SVGAGI, per germline.

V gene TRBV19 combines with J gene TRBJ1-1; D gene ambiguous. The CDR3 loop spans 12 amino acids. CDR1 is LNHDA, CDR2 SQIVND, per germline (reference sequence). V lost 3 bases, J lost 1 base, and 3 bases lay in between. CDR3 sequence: CASSIGNTEAFF. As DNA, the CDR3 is TGTGCCAGTAGTATCGGGAACACTGAAGCTTTCTTT.

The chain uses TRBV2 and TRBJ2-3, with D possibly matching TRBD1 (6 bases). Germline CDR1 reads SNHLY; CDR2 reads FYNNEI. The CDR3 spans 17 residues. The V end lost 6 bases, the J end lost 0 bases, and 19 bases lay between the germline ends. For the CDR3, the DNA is TGTGCCAGCAGATCTATTCTAGGACAGTCTAGCACAGATACGCAGTATTTT. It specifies CASRSILGQSSTDTQYF.